This T cell receptor beta chain was captured in a study of shared clonotypes between healthy human individuals. Study outcomes and limitations: Sequencing depth was a factor that was expected to affect clonotype sharing among donors. A generally larger estimated richness was seen in naive subsets than in memory subsets. Shared clonotypes across all four donors exceeded non-shared ones in generation probability.

Profiling relied on immunoSEQ multiplex PCR, and the TCRdb table lists in-frame clones only, not all of them. The sample lists over 1.5 million clones, 98% occurring once. This clone has only one observation. Its antigen is undetermined. This CDR3 has 17 residues. Per the germline V gene, CDR1 is SGHVS and CDR2 is FNYEAQ. After removal of 2 bases from V and 2 bases from J, the junction contained 10 bases not matched to a gene. Sequencing input: naive CD4+ T cells sorted from blood. Subset here: CD45RA+ positively selected. This sequence originates from a man aged 25 to 40 in good health. The gene calls are TRBV7-6 and TRBJ2-5; 8 bases match TRBD2. The CDR3 is CASSLLAASGQQETQYF. In nucleotides, the CDR3 is TGTGCCAGCAGCTTACTTGCGGCTAGCGGGCAACAAGAGACCCAGTACTTC.